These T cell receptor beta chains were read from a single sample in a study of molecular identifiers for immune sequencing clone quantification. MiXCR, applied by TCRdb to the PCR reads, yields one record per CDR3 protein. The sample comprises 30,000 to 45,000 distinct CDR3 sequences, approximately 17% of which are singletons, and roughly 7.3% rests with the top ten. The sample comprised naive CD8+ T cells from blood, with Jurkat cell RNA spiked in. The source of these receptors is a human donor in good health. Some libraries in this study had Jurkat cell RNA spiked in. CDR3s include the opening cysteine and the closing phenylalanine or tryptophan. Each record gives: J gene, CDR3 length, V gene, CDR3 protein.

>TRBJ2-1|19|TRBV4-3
CASSQDGLAGALWYNEQFF
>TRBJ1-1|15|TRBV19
CASSILFGLNTEAFF
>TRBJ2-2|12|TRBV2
CARLAGTGELFF
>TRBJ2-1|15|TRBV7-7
CASSLGDGSYNEQFF
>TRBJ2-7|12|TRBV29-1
CSVAGSLYEQYF
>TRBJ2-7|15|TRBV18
CASSPPASGFYEQYF
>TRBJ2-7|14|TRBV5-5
CASSKGQGTYEQYF
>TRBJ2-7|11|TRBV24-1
CATSDLYEQYF
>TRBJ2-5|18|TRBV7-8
CASSLELRNSGVEETQYF
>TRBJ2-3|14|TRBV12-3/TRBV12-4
CASTTVGVLDTQYF
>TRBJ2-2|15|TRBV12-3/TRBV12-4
CASSFPSGPPGELFF
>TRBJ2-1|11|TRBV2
CASTLGNEQFF
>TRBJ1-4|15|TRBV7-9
CASSLTAGLREKLFF
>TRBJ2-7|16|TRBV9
CASSVTPGLLGDEQYF
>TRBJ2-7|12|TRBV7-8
CASTDRGYEQYF
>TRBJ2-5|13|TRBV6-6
CASSYTGGETQYF
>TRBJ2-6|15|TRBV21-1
CASSESYPGANVLTF
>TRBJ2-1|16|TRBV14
CASSLVRLSNYNEQFF
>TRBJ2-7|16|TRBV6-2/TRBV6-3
CASNKQRGGGAYEQYF
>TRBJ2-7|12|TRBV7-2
CASSTSSYEQYF
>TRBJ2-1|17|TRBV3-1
CASSPGLAGGSYNEQFF
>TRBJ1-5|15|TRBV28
CASSSGGLSNQPQHF